This entry describes one TCR beta chain. Its antigen is currently unknown. Specified time point: week 11, during vaccination. The study gave 300 ug of mutant IDH1 20-mer peptide per vaccine dose, with topical imiquimod. There were new WHO grade 3 or 4 astrocytomas in the donors, and these were IDH1-mutant and ATRX-lost. There are 16 residues in the CDR3. V lost 4 bases to trimming and J lost 3 bases, with 13 bases between them. In germline, CDR1 is MNHEY, CDR2 SMNVEV (reference sequence). Libraries were prepared by immunoSEQ multiplex PCR; TCRdb keeps only in-frame clonotypes and omits some of them. The repertoire holds under 150,000 clones, with around 80% as singletons. The sample originates from a study of a mutant IDH1 vaccine in newly diagnosed glioma. Study-level information: Eight vaccine injections were given to patients in weeks 1, 3, 5, 7, 11, 15, 19 and 23. Patients got radiotherapy, temozolomide, or both beforehand, and most got both. The treated group averaged approximately 42 years old and was roughly 60% male, approximately 40% female.

Sample: PBMCs, taken from a glioma patient whose treatment included an IDH1 peptide vaccine. This receptor was obtained from a man in his forties with glioma. The chain joins TRBV27 to TRBJ2-6; D gene ambiguous. The CDR3 spells CASSWGAGGGANVLTF. The CDR3 DNA is TGTGCCAGCAGTTGGGGTGCTGGTGGTGGGGCCAACGTCCTGACTTTC. The full variable domain, rest sourced from reference TRBV27 and TRBJ2-6, is EAQVTQNPRYLITVTGKKLTVTCSQNMNHEYMSWYRQDPGLGLRQIYYSMNVEVTDKGDVPEGYKVSRKEKRNFPLILESPSPNQTSLYFCASSWGAGGGANVLTFGAGSRLTVL.